Below, 28 T cell receptor beta chains from the same sample are listed, as sequenced in a study of OX40 agonist ivuxolimab in advanced cancers. Generated by immunoSEQ multiplex PCR, the TCRdb table keeps only in-frame clones and is missing some. Of 68,000 or so clones listed, roughly 80% are singletons. The specimen comprised CD4+ or CD8+ T cells sorted from blood, sampled in a trial of the OX40 agonist ivuxolimab. Every receptor here comes from an adult with an advanced solid tumor such as melanoma, head and neck, liver or kidney cancer.

V usage is TRBV27 and J usage is TRBJ2-6, with 11 nucleotides matching TRBD1. The V segment lost 8 bases and the J segment 3 bases; nucleotides outside the gene matches: 3. The CDR3 covers 15 residues. The germline V gene has CDR1 MNHEY and CDR2 SMNVEV (reference sequence). CDR3 nucleotides: TGTGCCAGCCGAGGGACAGGGGGTGGGGCCAACGTCCTGACTTTC. Its translation is CASRGTGGGANVLTF.

The chain is built from TRBV29-1 and TRBJ2-3; 7 nucleotides line up with TRBD1. The CDR3 is made up of 16 amino acids. V lost 0 bases, J lost 5 bases, and 11 bases stayed unmatched. In germline, CDR1 is SQVTM, CDR2 ANQGSEA. The CDR3 is CSVEEKQRPGGDTQYF. The CDR3 bases are TGCAGCGTTGAAGAGAAACAGAGACCAGGGGGAGATACGCAGTATTTT.

The chain links TRBV19 to TRBJ1-1, with D tentatively TRBD1 (5 bases). The CDR3 consists of 14 residues. V was pared by 9 bases and J by 2 bases, with 16 bases between. The germline V gene encodes CDR1 LNHDA and CDR2 SQIVND (reference sequence). The CDR3 protein is CASRIRAENTEAFF. DNA for the CDR3: TGTGCCAGCCGAATCAGGGCGGAAAACACTGAAGCTTTCTTT.

The chain is built from TRBV7-2 and TRBJ2-2; D possibly corresponds to TRBD2 (6 bases). Per germline, CDR1 SGHTA and CDR2 FQGNSA. The V and J ends lost 4 bases and 1 base respectively, with 7 bases between them. This CDR3 spans 14 amino acids. The CDR3 region is CASSSGVNTGELFF. CDR3 bases: TGTGCCAGCAGCTCGGGAGTGAACACCGGGGAGCTGTTTTTT. Supplemented by reference TRBV7-2 and TRBJ2-2, the full variable domain reads GAGVSQSPSNKVTEKGKDVELRCDPISGHTALYWYRQSLGQGLEFLIYFQGNSAPDKSGLPSDRFSAERTGGSVSTLTIQRTQQEDSAVYLCASSSGVNTGELFFGEGSRLTVL.

The V gene is TRBV5-1, the J gene TRBJ1-1; D is unresolved. V was trimmed by 5 bases and J by 8 bases, leaving 16 bases between them. Germline V gives CDR1 SGHRS, CDR2 YFSETQ. This CDR3 contains 13 residues. The CDR3 bases are TGCGCCAGCAGTCGCTCCGACGGGATCGAAGCTTTCTTT. Translating gives CASSRSDGIEAFF.

This clone was recorded a few times. One junction end disagrees with the germline gene, perhaps due to a read error. The chain uses TRBV6-1 and TRBJ2-3; 7 bases are shared with TRBD1. Per the germline V gene, CDR1 is MNHNS and CDR2 is SASEGT. This CDR3 spans 15 amino acids. The CDR3: CASREGQASTDTQYF. CDR3 DNA sequence: TGTGCCAGCAGGGAAGGACAGGCAAGCACAGATACGCAGTATTTT.

V gene TRBV19 combines with J gene TRBJ2-5; 11 nucleotides match TRBD2. From germline, CDR1 is LNHDA and CDR2 SQIVND (reference sequence). CDR3 length equals 16 residues. The J segment lost 5 bases and the V segment lost 5 bases, leaving 10 bases of the junction unmatched. The CDR3 spells CASSRLGVAGGETQYF. For the CDR3, the DNA is TGTGCCAGTAGTCGACTCGGAGTAGCGGGGGGGGAGACCCAGTACTTC.

The chain is built from TRBV6-4 and TRBJ1-5; D is possibly TRBD1 (5 bases). V was clipped by 2 bases and J by 6 bases, with 11 bases between them. Germline loops: CDR1 MRHNA, CDR2 SNTAGT. This CDR3 contains 14 residues. CDR3 nucleotide sequence: TGTGCCAGCAGTGACGTTTGGGGGGGTCAGCCCCAGCATTTT. Its protein is CASSDVWGGQPQHF.

The chain employs TRBV7-9 and TRBJ2-3; D is possibly TRBD1 (6 bases). Germline CDR1 SEHNR, CDR2 FQNEAQ (reference sequence). The CDR3 is made up of 17 amino acids. Trimming took 1 base from V and 2 from J, leaving 16 bases between them. In DNA, the CDR3 is TGTGCCAGCAGCTTAGAGGGGGTCCCCGGGCACACAGATACGCAGTATTTT. It specifies CASSLEGVPGHTDTQYF.

V usage is TRBV6-6 and J usage is TRBJ2-7; tentatively, D is TRBD1 (5 bases). Germline V gene lookup returns CDR1 MNHNY and CDR2 SVGAGI (reference sequence). The CDR3 is made up of 12 amino acids. The V and J ends lost 8 bases and 2 bases respectively, with 10 bases between them. CDR3: CASARGTYEQYF. The DNA for the CDR3 is TGTGCCAGCGCTAGGGGAACCTACGAGCAGTACTTC.

The chain combines TRBV29-1 with TRBJ2-7, with unresolved D. Germline V CDR1 and CDR2: SQVTM, ANQGSEA. V gave up 6 bases and J gave up 4 bases, with 13 bases separating them. The CDR3 totals 12 residues. For the CDR3, the DNA is TGCAGCGTAAGAATGACACTTTACGAGCAGTACTTC. Protein product: CSVRMTLYEQYF.

This clone was counted a single time. The V and J genes are TRBV5-1 and TRBJ2-2; 7 bases fit TRBD1. Germline V CDR1 and CDR2: SGHRS, YFSETQ. V was clipped by 1 base and J by 3 bases; unmatched bases: 6. This CDR3 comprises 16 residues. The CDR3 DNA follows: TGCGCCAGCAGCTTGTCTCAAGGGGGCTACACCGGGGAGCTGTTTTTT. Translation gives CASSLSQGGYTGELFF.

The V gene is TRBV11-2, the J gene TRBJ2-5, with unresolved D. CDR3 length: 13 amino acids. The germline gives CDR1 SGHAT, CDR2 FQNNGV. V lost 1 base to trimming and J lost 3 bases, with 6 bases between them. The CDR3 DNA reads as TGTGCCAGCAGCTTAGTCAGGAAAGAGACCCAGTACTTC. Protein product: CASSLVRKETQYF.

The chain recombines TRBV18 with TRBJ2-6; TRBD1 matches at 7 bases. CDR1 and CDR2 from the germline V gene are KGHSH and LQKENI. Losses at the gene ends were 1 base for V and 0 bases for J; bases not matched to a gene: 6. This CDR3 comprises 18 residues. The CDR3 reads CASSPRDRSYSGANVLTF. The CDR3 DNA is TGTGCCAGCTCACCACGGGACAGATCCTACTCTGGGGCCAACGTCCTGACTTTC.

This chain connects TRBV11-2 to TRBJ1-2; 7 bases fit TRBD1. This CDR3 is 19 amino acids long. Germline CDR1 and CDR2: SGHAT and FQNNGV. V was pared by 4 bases and J by 5 bases, with 22 bases of the junction left unmatched. CDR3: CASSSLQGRRSSGYYGYTF. The CDR3 region has the DNA TGTGCCAGCAGCTCTCTACAGGGGAGGAGGAGTTCGGGATATTATGGCTACACCTTC.

This rearrangement joins TRBV7-2 to TRBJ1-2; TRBD1 is a possible D gene (6 bases). The CDR3 runs 16 residues. Germline V gene lookup returns CDR1 SGHTA and CDR2 FQGNSA. The V end was cut by 1 base, the J end by 8 bases, with 20 bases between. CDR3 nucleotide sequence: TGTGCCAGCAGCTTAGTTGGGGGGCAGGGACCCTCGGGCTACACCTTC. Protein: CASSLVGGQGPSGYTF.

This clone was seen only once. The gene calls are TRBV7-2 and TRBJ2-1, with 9 bases aligning to TRBD2. Per the germline V gene, CDR1 is SGHTA and CDR2 is FQGNSA. With 2 bases clipped from V and 6 bases from J, the junction kept 5 bases outside the gene matches. The CDR3 length is 15 residues. CDR3 sequence (DNA): TGTGCCAGCAGCTTATCAGCGGGGGGCCTCAATGAGCAGTTCTTC. Translation gives CASSLSAGGLNEQFF.

The J gene is TRBJ1-5, the V gene TRBV6-5; D is perhaps TRBD1 (6 bases). Per the germline V gene, CDR1 is MNHEY and CDR2 is SVGAGI. Between the trimmed V and J ends, which lost 3 bases and 6 bases, there was a span of 15 bases. This CDR3 is 15 amino acids long. CDR3 sequence: CASSYSTGTRQPQHF. The CDR3 DNA follows: TGTGCCAGCAGTTATAGTACAGGGACCCGTCAGCCCCAGCATTTT.

As concerns this clone: One end of the junction fails to match germline, which may point to a read error. The V call is TRBV5-1, the J call TRBJ1-6; possibly TRBD1 for D (5 bases). This CDR3 comprises 15 residues. Germline V gene data show CDR1 as SGHRS and CDR2 as YFSETQ. In DNA form, the CDR3 reads TGCGCCAGCAGTTTGGGGCAGGGAGTTAATTCACCCCTCCACTTT. Translated: CASSLGQGVNSPLHF.

Turning to this clone: A junction end diverges from the germline sequence, so it may reflect a read error. The J gene is TRBJ2-7, the V gene TRBV6-5; D ambiguous. Germline CDR1 MNHEY, CDR2 SVGAGI. CDR3 length equals 9 residues. As DNA, the CDR3 is TGTGCCAGCGGTTACGAGCAGTACTTC. Its protein is CASGYEQYF.

The chain is built from TRBV28 and TRBJ2-1; TRBD1 aligns across 9 bases. Germline V gene lookup returns CDR1 MDHEN and CDR2 SYDVKM. V was clipped by 7 bases and J by 6 bases; unmatched bases: 7. There are 14 residues in the CDR3. The CDR3 protein is CASTWGDRVNEQFF. In nucleotides, the CDR3 is TGTGCCAGCACCTGGGGGGACAGGGTCAATGAGCAGTTCTTC.

This sequence joins TRBV4-2 and TRBJ1-5; D remains unclear. The germline CDR1 and CDR2 sequences are LGHNA and YNFKEQ. V shed 1 base and J shed 7 bases, with 8 bases lying between them. The CDR3 is 13 amino acids. In DNA, the CDR3 is TGTGCCAGCAGCCAAGCGCTAAGCCAGCCCCAGCATTTT. Amino acid sequence: CASSQALSQPQHF.

The chain links TRBV6-5 to TRBJ1-5; possible D gene TRBD1, 6 bases. V was cut by 0 bases and J by 5 bases, with 14 bases left in between. The germline V gene encodes CDR1 MNHEY and CDR2 SVGAGI. The length of the CDR3 is 16 residues. DNA for the CDR3: TGTGCCAGCAGTTACTCGTGGGGGCGCAGGGATCAGCCCCAGCATTTT. Translated: CASSYSWGRRDQPQHF.

CDR3 nucleotide sequence: TGTGCCACTACAGACAGGTGGGGTACCTACGAGCAGTACTTC. Its protein product is CATTDRWGTYEQYF. The rearrangement uses TRBV19 and TRBJ2-7; maybe TRBD1 (6 bases). V lost 10 bases, J lost 2 bases, and 18 bases lay in between. This CDR3 is 14 amino acids long. Germline lookup yields CDR1 LNHDA and CDR2 SQIVND (reference sequence).

The chain couples TRBV6-5 to TRBJ2-2; D possibly corresponds to TRBD1 (6 bases). There are 13 residues in the CDR3. Per the germline V gene, CDR1 is MNHEY and CDR2 is SVGAGI. V was shortened by 6 bases and J by 5 bases, with 10 bases between the two germline ends. The CDR3 protein is CASRSTGTGELFF. CDR3 DNA sequence: TGTGCCAGCAGATCAACAGGGACCGGGGAGCTGTTTTTT.

This clone was counted only a few times. V and J are TRBV18 and TRBJ2-1, with 7 bases aligning to TRBD1. J was trimmed by 2 bases and V by 5 bases; bases with no gene match: 9. Looked up from germline, CDR1 is KGHSH and CDR2 is LQKENI. CDR3 size: 16 residues. The CDR3 here is CASSILEGAPYNEQFF. The CDR3 DNA sequence: TGTGCCAGCTCAATCCTAGAGGGGGCCCCCTACAATGAGCAGTTCTTC.

This clone came up once. J is TRBJ2-7 and V is TRBV5-6, with 8 nucleotides matching TRBD2. Losses at the gene ends were 5 bases for V and 5 bases for J; bases not matched to a gene: 15. The CDR3 has 16 residues. CDR1 is SGHDT and CDR2 is YYEEEE in the germline V gene. CDR3 residues: CASRERGRGGTNEQYF. CDR3 nucleotides: TGTGCCAGCAGAGAAAGAGGACGGGGGGGCACCAACGAGCAGTACTTC. The complete variable domain, with remaining parts taken from reference TRBV5-6 and TRBJ2-7, reads DAGVTQSPTHLIKTRGQQVTLRCSPKSGHDTVSWYQQALGQGPQFIFQYYEEEERQRGNFPDRFSGHQFPNYSSELNVNALLLGDSALYLCASRERGRGGTNEQYFGPGTRLTVT.

The rearrangement uses TRBV18 and TRBJ2-5; tentatively, D is TRBD1 or TRBD2 (5 bases each). Looked up from germline, CDR1 is KGHSH and CDR2 is LQKENI. The CDR3 loop spans 13 amino acids. The germline V and J ends were trimmed by 3 bases and 11 bases, with 16 bases remaining between them. Here the CDR3 DNA reads TGTGCCAGCTCACCCCAAGAGGGGCTGGAGCAGTACTTC. Residues: CASSPQEGLEQYF.